This TCR beta chain was recorded in a study of cytomegalovirus exposure and HLA in healthy donors. Study in general: A subsequent analysis reported that the 120 or so validation repertoires were produced on the same platform that had also been used for the roughly 700 first-cohort repertoires.

Findings and caveats of the study: Cytomegalovirus status was reportedly diagnosed by the classifier with high sensitivity and specificity. Listed as cytomegalovirus-associated were 150 to 200 TCR beta chains. In vitro checks showed that a few CMV-associated chains really do target CMV antigens.

With 0 bases removed from V and 3 bases from J, the gap between germline ends came to 10 bases. Germline CDR1 reads SGDLS; CDR2 reads YYNGEE. CDR3 size: 15 residues. Produced via immunoSEQ multiplex PCR; TCRdb's table is partial and in-frame only. The sample records 190,000 or so clones, about 86% being singletons. For this clone: The antigen is not known.

The rearrangement links TRBV9 to TRBJ1-3, with TRBD1 as a possible D gene (5 bases). The source material was PBMCs. The clonotype comes from a woman aged 18-30 years in good health and CMV-seropositive. CDR3 sequence (DNA): TGTGCCAGCAGCGTAGCGGGGGGGAATGGAAACACCATATATTTT. This sequence encodes CASSVAGGNGNTIYF.